The 32 T cell receptor beta chains presented below share a single source sample, sequenced in a study of blood T cell repertoires in COVID-19 (dated by TCRdb to about 2020). The library was prepared using the immunoSEQ multiplex PCR assay. This immuneACCESS table, as held by TCRdb, lists in-frame sequences with V and J called but not all clones. Of the missing ones, under half trace to an unresolved V gene in checked studies; the others have no known cause. The sample data list about 240,000 clones, and roughly 91% of these were observed just once. Together, the top ten hold about 1% of the sample. The specimen sequenced was peripheral blood. The receptors derive from a woman aged 40 to 50 who had recovered from COVID-19.

This chain uses TRBV12-3 or TRBV12-4 with TRBJ1-2; possibly TRBD1 for D (6 bases). The CDR3 loop spans 12 amino acids. Trimming cost V 6 bases and J 4 bases, with 9 bases left between them. CDR3 bases: TGTGCCAGCAGGGCGGACAGCTATGGCTACACCTTC. Its protein product is CASRADSYGYTF.

V gene TRBV5-8 combines with J gene TRBJ1-2; D unresolved. V was trimmed by 0 bases and J by 8 bases, leaving 11 bases between them. Looked up from germline, CDR1 is SGHTS and CDR2 is YDEGEE. This CDR3 comprises 13 residues. As DNA, the CDR3 is TGTGCCAGCAGCTTGGGGTTGGTCAGGGGCTACACCTTC. It is translated as CASSLGLVRGYTF.

The genes are TRBV6-5 and TRBJ2-3; 11 nucleotides agree with TRBD2. This CDR3 comprises 15 residues. The germline gives CDR1 MNHEY, CDR2 SVGAGI. Germline trimming cut 6 bases from V and 1 base from J; bases unmatched to any gene: 3. CDR3 sequence (DNA): TGTGCCAGCAGAGCACTAGCGGGGGGCACAGATACGCAGTATTTT. Translated: CASRALAGGTDTQYF.

The rearrangement joins TRBV4-3 to TRBJ2-2, with 7 bases fitting TRBD1. CDR1 LGHNA and CDR2 YSLEER come from the germline V gene. This CDR3 contains 16 residues. The junction had 1 base not matched to a gene; V was cut back by 0 bases and J by 0 bases. CDR3 protein: CASSQERGPNTGELFF. CDR3 coding DNA: TGCGCCAGCAGCCAAGAAAGGGGGCCGAACACCGGGGAGCTGTTTTTT.

The chain joins TRBV6-6 to TRBJ1-5, with TRBD1 matching over 7 bases. CDR1 MNHNY and CDR2 SVGAGI come from the germline V gene (reference sequence). CDR3 length: 15 residues. The V and J ends lost 7 bases and 0 bases, in that order; junction bases with no gene match: 6. As DNA, the CDR3 is TGTGCCAGCACCCAGGGACAGCCTAGCAATCAGCCCCAGCATTTT. Translated: CASTQGQPSNQPQHF.

This chain links TRBV24-1 with TRBJ2-5; 10 bases fit TRBD2. With V trimmed by 4 bases and J by 7 bases, 5 bases remained unmatched. The CDR3 length is 14 residues. CDR1 and CDR2 (germline): KGHDR, SFDVKD. CDR3 residues: CATSDPSGRVTQYF. In DNA, the CDR3 is TGTGCCACCAGTGACCCCAGCGGGAGGGTGACCCAGTACTTC.

This rearrangement joins TRBV25-1 to TRBJ1-2; the D gene is possibly TRBD1 (5 bases). V was trimmed by 2 bases and J by 8 bases, leaving 15 bases between them. CDR3 size: 14 residues. Per germline, CDR1 MGHDK and CDR2 SYGVNS. The CDR3 DNA sequence: TGTGCCAGCAGTGAACCCCAGAGAAGGGGCGGCTACACCTTC. It is translated as CASSEPQRRGGYTF.

V gene TRBV7-2 combines with J gene TRBJ2-5; a possible D gene is TRBD2 (5 bases). V was trimmed by 7 bases and J by 5 bases, leaving 17 bases between them. Germline loops: CDR1 SGHTA, CDR2 FQGNSA. The CDR3 sequence is 14 residues long. CDR3: CASKRPGFGETQYF. The DNA for the CDR3 is TGTGCCAGCAAGAGACCGGGGTTCGGGGAGACCCAGTACTTC.

This chain joins TRBV6-4 and TRBJ2-2; 8 nucleotides line up with TRBD2. V dropped 6 bases and J dropped 4; count of bases not matched to a gene: 4. This CDR3 contains 14 residues. In germline, CDR1 is MRHNA, CDR2 SNTAGT. The CDR3 loop reads CASSRTSSTGELFF. The CDR3 nucleotides are TGTGCCAGCAGCCGGACTAGCTCCACCGGGGAGCTGTTTTTT.

This clone has a handful of counts. J is TRBJ1-6 and V is TRBV27, with 7 bases matching TRBD1. Unmatched junction bases numbered 16, after V lost 5 bases and J lost 9 bases. CDR1 and CDR2 from the germline V gene are MNHEY and SMNVEV (reference sequence). The CDR3 is 17 residues long. CDR3 residues: CASSPKRVDREPSPLHF. The CDR3 bases are TGTGCCAGCAGTCCGAAACGGGTCGACAGGGAACCTTCACCCCTCCACTTT.

The chain combines TRBV11-3 with TRBJ2-2; 11 positions agree with TRBD2. Germline assignment: CDR1 SGHNT and CDR2 YENEEA. Trimming took 5 bases from V and 2 from J; bases not matched to a gene: 4. This CDR3 has 16 amino acids. Here the CDR3 reads CASSPGLAANTGELFF. In DNA, the CDR3 is TGTGCCAGCAGCCCGGGACTAGCGGCCAACACCGGGGAGCTGTTTTTT. Variable domain in full (rest from reference TRBV11-3 and TRBJ2-2): EAGVVQSPRYKIIEKKQPVAFWCNPISGHNTLYWYLQNLGQGPELLIRYENEEAVDDSQLPKDRFSAERLKGVDSTLKIQPAELGDSAVYLCASSPGLAANTGELFFGEGSRLTVL.

This rearrangement joins TRBV4-3 to TRBJ1-1; TRBD1 aligns across 9 bases. V lost 0 bases and J lost 3; bases outside the gene matches: 5. CDR3 length equals 16 residues. Germline CDR1 and CDR2: LGHNA and YSLEER. The CDR3 nucleotides are TGCGCCAGCAGCCAAGATTGGGACAGGGCTGACACTGAAGCTTTCTTT. Residues: CASSQDWDRADTEAFF.

The CDR3 sequence is CASSLESRLAGFDEQFF. CDR3 coding DNA: TGCGCCAGCAGCTTGGAATCCAGGCTAGCGGGATTCGATGAGCAGTTCTTC. The chain recombines TRBV5-1 with TRBJ2-1, with 9 bases identical to TRBD2. Germline V gives CDR1 SGHRS, CDR2 YFSETQ. The CDR3 runs 17 residues. With V trimmed by 0 bases and J by 8 bases, 12 bases remained unmatched.

The chain employs TRBV7-8 and TRBJ1-2; TRBD1 might be the D (5 bases). The V end was cut by 5 bases, the J end by 0 bases, with 10 bases between. CDR3 length equals 14 residues. Germline lookup yields CDR1 SGHVS and CDR2 FQNEAQ. The CDR3 sequence: CASSLGGANYGYTF. For the CDR3, the DNA is TGTGCCAGCAGCCTGGGGGGTGCTAACTATGGCTACACCTTC.

The chain combines TRBV11-2 with TRBJ2-1; TRBD2 matches 9 bases. CDR1 SGHAT and CDR2 FQNNGV come from the germline V gene. The CDR3 length is 15 residues. V trimming: 0 bases; J trimming: 12 bases; junction bases outside the gene matches: 9. CDR3 sequence (DNA): TGTGCCAGCAGCTTAGATCGCCCAGCGGGAGGCGGGCAGTTCTTC. It specifies CASSLDRPAGGGQFF.

V gene TRBV30 combines with J gene TRBJ1-1, with D perhaps TRBD1 (6 bases). The CDR3 is 12 amino acids. The ends were cut back, 1 base at V and 6 bases at J, with 9 bases in the middle. Germline V gene data show CDR1 as GTSNPN and CDR2 as SVGIG (reference sequence). The DNA for the CDR3 is TGTGCCTGGAGTGGGGGGGGCCCTGAAGCTTTCTTT. This encodes CAWSGGGPEAFF. Looking up the rest from reference TRBV30 and TRBJ1-1 gives the full variable domain: SQTIHQWPATLVQPVGSPLSLECTVEGTSNPNLYWYRQAAGRGLQLLFYSVGIGQISSEVPQNLSASRPQDRQFILSSKKLLLSDSGFYLCAWSGGGPEAFFGQGTRLTVV.

This chain connects TRBV15 to TRBJ2-5; tentative D call: TRBD2 (6 bases). V lost 0 bases, J lost 8 bases, and 13 bases lay in between. The CDR3 is made up of 14 amino acids. Germline V gene sequence: CDR1 LNHNV, CDR2 YYDKDF (reference sequence). The CDR3 protein is CATSRDGQGGTQYF. CDR3 DNA: TGTGCCACCAGCAGAGATGGGCAGGGAGGTACCCAGTACTTC. Complete variable domain (other parts from reference TRBV15 and TRBJ2-5): DAMVIQNPRYQVTQFGKPVTLSCSQTLNHNVMYWYQQKSSQAPKLLFHYYDKDFNNEADTPDNFQSRRPNTSFCFLDIRSPGLGDTAMYLCATSRDGQGGTQYFGPGTRLLVL.

V and J are TRBV5-6 and TRBJ1-2; 9 bases are a match to TRBD1. CDR3 size: 15 residues. The V and J ends lost 4 bases and 3 bases, in that order; junction bases with no gene match: 7. Germline V gives CDR1 SGHDT, CDR2 YYEEEE. The CDR3 DNA follows: TGTGCCAGCAGCCCCACCGGGACAGGGCACTATGGCTACACCTTC. This codes for CASSPTGTGHYGYTF.

CDR3 sequence reads: CSVEGSWEGDPYEQYF. The CDR3, as DNA: TGCAGCGTTGAGGGGAGCTGGGAGGGAGACCCCTACGAGCAGTACTTC. The chain is built from TRBV29-1 and TRBJ2-7, with 7 bases lining up with TRBD2. CDR1 is SQVTM, CDR2 ANQGSEA, per germline. This CDR3 comprises 16 residues. The V segment lost 3 bases and the J segment 2 bases; nucleotides outside the gene matches: 13.

The chain combines TRBV4-1 with TRBJ2-2; 8 bases agree with TRBD1. The V segment lost 4 bases and the J segment 3 bases; nucleotides outside the gene matches: 7. This CDR3 comprises 16 residues. Germline V gene data show CDR1 as MGHRA and CDR2 as YSYEKL. The CDR3 nucleotides are TGCGCCAGCAGCCGAGCGGACAGGGCGCACACCGGGGAGCTGTTTTTT. Protein: CASSRADRAHTGELFF.

The chain is built from TRBV7-9 and TRBJ1-1, with TRBD1 as a possible D gene (5 bases). In germline, CDR1 is SEHNR, CDR2 FQNEAQ (reference sequence). The CDR3 sequence is 14 residues long. Between the trimmed V and J ends, which lost 5 bases and 10 bases, there was a span of 20 bases. This chain's CDR3 is CASSPQGVGGGAFF. The DNA for the CDR3 is TGTGCCAGCAGCCCCCAAGGTGTCGGGGGAGGAGCTTTCTTT. The full variable domain, its missing parts supplied by reference TRBV7-9 and TRBJ1-1, is DTGVSQNPRHKITKRGQNVTFRCDPISEHNRLYWYRQTLGQGPEFLTYFQNEAQLEKSRLLSDRFSAERPKGSFSTLEIQRTEQGDSAMYLCASSPQGVGGGAFFGQGTRLTVV.

Written as DNA, the CDR3 is TGCAGCGTTGGTGAGGGTACTAACTATGGCTACACCTTC. Protein: CSVGEGTNYGYTF. J is TRBJ1-2 and V is TRBV29-1; D is ambiguous. Trimming pared 4 bases from V and 0 bases from J, leaving 9 bases between. CDR3 length: 13 residues. Per the germline V gene, CDR1 is SQVTM and CDR2 is ANQGSEA.

This clone was seen a single time. The chain is built from TRBV19 and TRBJ2-2; the match to TRBD1 covers 9 bases. Germline V gene lookup returns CDR1 LNHDA and CDR2 SQIVND (reference sequence). Germline trimming cut 5 bases from V and 4 bases from J; bases unmatched to any gene: 5. The length of the CDR3 is 15 residues. CDR3 coding DNA: TGTGCCAGTAGTGCAGGACAGGGGAGCACCGGGGAGCTGTTTTTT. This sequence encodes CASSAGQGSTGELFF.

The chain recombines TRBV10-1 with TRBJ2-7, with 9 bases matching TRBD1. From germline, CDR1 is WNHNN and CDR2 SYGVQD (reference sequence). With V trimmed by 10 bases and J by 0 bases, 16 bases remained unmatched. CDR3 length: 17 residues. The CDR3 is CATELIPGQGNSYEQYF. As DNA, the CDR3 is TGCGCCACCGAACTGATACCGGGACAGGGAAACTCCTACGAGCAGTACTTC.

The CDR3 region is CARSSPSGRAPGELFF. In DNA, the CDR3 is TGTGCCAGAAGCTCCCCTAGCGGGAGGGCCCCCGGGGAGCTGTTTTTT. This sequence joins TRBV5-3 and TRBJ2-2; the match to TRBD2 covers 12 bases. TRBV5-3 is known as an ORF, though its function is uncertain. The V segment lost 3 bases and the J segment 6 bases; nucleotides outside the gene matches: 6. CDR3 length equals 16 residues.

The J gene is TRBJ2-1, the V gene TRBV9; 13 nucleotides align to TRBD2. CDR3 length equals 16 residues. V was pared by 7 bases and J by 7 bases, with 11 bases of the junction left unmatched. In germline, CDR1 is SGDLS, CDR2 YYNGEE. CDR3 DNA sequence: TGTGCCAGCGCCGGACTAGCGGGAGCCTCAGGGAATGAGCAGTTCTTC. This encodes CASAGLAGASGNEQFF.

The rearrangement uses TRBV6-2 or TRBV6-3 and TRBJ2-5; D not resolved. CDR1 is MNHEY, CDR2 SVGEGT, per germline. CDR3 length: 14 amino acids. Deletions cut 0 bases from V and 2 bases from J, with 7 bases between. CDR3: CASSYSPGQETQYF. The CDR3 DNA is TGTGCCAGCAGTTACTCGCCCGGGCAAGAGACCCAGTACTTC.

The V gene is TRBV6-1, the J gene TRBJ2-7, with D perhaps matching TRBD2 (6 bases). Trimming removed 2 bases at V and 6 bases at J, with 11 bases between. The CDR3 has 13 residues. The germline V gene encodes CDR1 MNHNS and CDR2 SASEGT. The CDR3 bases are TGTGCCAGCAGTGAATTGGTCGGGGGCGAGCAGTACGTC. Its protein is CASSELVGGEQYV.

Concerning this clone: An end of the junction differs from the germline gene, which may be a read error. CDR3 coding DNA: TGTGCCAGCAGCCAAGATCTTGTTAGTGTGGCCGGGACTATTGTTTTC. Its protein product is CASSQDLVSVAGTIVF. This sequence joins TRBV4-2 and TRBJ2-7; 7 nucleotides match TRBD2. The CDR3 has 16 amino acids. Germline-derived CDR1 and CDR2 are LGHNA and YNFKEQ.

This chain links TRBV3-1 (or the pseudogene TRBV3-2) with TRBJ2-2; a possible D gene is TRBD2 (5 bases). CDR1 and CDR2 from the germline V gene are LGHDT and YNNKEL (reference sequence). This CDR3 is built from 16 residues. Between the trimmed V and J ends, which lost 4 bases and 4 bases, there was a span of 16 bases. CDR3 protein: CASSPPGVAPTGELFF. DNA for the CDR3: TGTGCCAGCAGCCCCCCCGGGGTCGCACCCACCGGGGAGCTGTTTTTT.

This sequence joins TRBV7-9 and TRBJ2-1; 10 positions agree with TRBD2. Losses at the gene ends were 0 bases for V and 9 bases for J; bases not matched to a gene: 5. Germline lookup yields CDR1 SEHNR and CDR2 FQNEAQ (reference sequence). This CDR3 comprises 15 residues. The CDR3 spells CASSLALAGHGEQFF. As DNA, the CDR3 is TGTGCCAGCAGCTTAGCACTAGCGGGACATGGTGAGCAGTTCTTC.

This clone was counted once. The chain is built from TRBV4-3 and TRBJ2-7, with TRBD2 as a possible D gene (5 bases). The CDR3 spans 14 residues. Between the trimmed V and J ends, which lost 4 bases and 2 bases, there was a span of 12 bases. In germline, CDR1 is LGHNA, CDR2 YSLEER. CDR3 DNA sequence: TGCGCCAGCAGCCGTGGCCCGGGGACCTACGAGCAGTACTTC. Translating it yields CASSRGPGTYEQYF.